This note documents a single TCR beta chain sequence. This sample was taken from a study of cytomegalovirus exposure and HLA in healthy donors. Trimming removed 4 bases from V and 4 bases from J; junction bases left unmatched: 4. This CDR3 has 16 residues. Germline values: CDR1 SGDLS, CDR2 YYNGEE. The PCR was carried out with 60 Vbeta primers and 13 Jbeta primers. Clones were sequenced by immunoSEQ multiplex PCR, and TCRdb holds only the in-frame ones, with some missing. The data show 85,000 to 100,000 clones, around 64% seen once. The sequenced sample was PBMCs. The receptor comes from a human donor in good health. This chain uses TRBV9 with TRBJ2-2, with 13 bases identical to TRBD2. CDR3 sequence (DNA): TGTGCCAGCAGCCCTAGGACTAGCGGGGGCACCGGGGAGCTGTTTTTT. Its translation is CASSPRTSGGTGELFF.